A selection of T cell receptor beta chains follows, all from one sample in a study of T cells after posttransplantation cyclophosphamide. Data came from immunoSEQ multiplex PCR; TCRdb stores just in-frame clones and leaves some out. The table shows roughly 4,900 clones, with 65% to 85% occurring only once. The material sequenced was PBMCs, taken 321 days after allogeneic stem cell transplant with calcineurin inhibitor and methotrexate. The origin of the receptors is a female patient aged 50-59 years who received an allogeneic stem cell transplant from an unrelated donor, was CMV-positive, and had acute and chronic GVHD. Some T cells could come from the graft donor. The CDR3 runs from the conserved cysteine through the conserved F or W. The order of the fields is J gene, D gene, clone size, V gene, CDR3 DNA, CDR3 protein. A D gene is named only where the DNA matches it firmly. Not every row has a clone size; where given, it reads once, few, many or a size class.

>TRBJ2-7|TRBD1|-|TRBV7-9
TGTGCCAGCAGCGCGCTACCCCGGGACAGGGGGTTCTACGAGCAGTACTTC
CASSALPRDRGFYEQYF
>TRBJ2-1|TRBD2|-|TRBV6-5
TGTGCCAGCAGTTATCGGGGGGGAGTTTACAATGAGCAGTTCTTC
CASSYRGGVYNEQFF
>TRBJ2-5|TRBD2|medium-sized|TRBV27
TGTGCCAGCAGCTGGATGGGACTAGCGGGGGAGACCCAGTACTTC
CASSWMGLAGETQYF
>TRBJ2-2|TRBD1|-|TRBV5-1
TGCGCCAGCAGCTTGTCAGACAGGGGCCCCACCGGGGAGCTGTTTTTT
CASSLSDRGPTGELFF
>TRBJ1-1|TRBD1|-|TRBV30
TGTGCCAGAGGAAGACAGGGGCTGGCTGAAGCTTTCTTT
CARGRQGLAEAFF
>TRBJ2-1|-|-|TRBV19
TGTGCCAGTAGTTTTAGGACGGGGAGCTCCTACAATGAGCAGTTCTTC
CASSFRTGSSYNEQFF
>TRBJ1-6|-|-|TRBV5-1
TGCGCCAGCAGCTTGGAGGACACCCGAAGCTCCTATAATTCACCCCTCCACTTT
CASSLEDTRSSYNSPLHF
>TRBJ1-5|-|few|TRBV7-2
TGTGCCAGCAGCTTAGGTAGCAGATTGAATCAGCCCCAGCATTTT
CASSLGSRLNQPQHF
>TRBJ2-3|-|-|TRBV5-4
TGTGCCAGCAGCTTGGGACAGACTAGCACAGATACGCAGTATTTT
CASSLGQTSTDTQYF
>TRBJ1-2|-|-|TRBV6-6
TGTGCCAGCAGTCGCGACAGCTATGGCTACACCTTC
CASSRDSYGYTF
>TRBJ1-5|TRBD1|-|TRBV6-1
TGTGCCAGCAGTGGAAGCGGACAGGGGGCACTCATTCAGCCCCAGCATTTT
CASSGSGQGALIQPQHF
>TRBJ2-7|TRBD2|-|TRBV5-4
TGTGCCAGCAGCAGGACTAGCGGGGCCAACGAGCAGTACTTC
CASSRTSGANEQYF
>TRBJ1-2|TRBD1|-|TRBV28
TGTGCCAGCAGTTCACAGGGGGCAGGGAACTATGGCTACACCTTC
CASSSQGAGNYGYTF
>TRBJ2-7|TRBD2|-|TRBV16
TGTGCCAGCAGCCAATCCTCTAGCGGGAGGAGCGAGCAGTACTTC
CASSQSSSGRSEQYF
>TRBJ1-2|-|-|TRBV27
TGTGCCAGCAGGGATCCAGGGCATGGCTACACCTTC
CASRDPGHGYTF
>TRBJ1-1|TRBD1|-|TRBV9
TGTGCCAGCAGCGGACAGGGAAGGAACACTGAAGCTTTCTTT
CASSGQGRNTEAFF
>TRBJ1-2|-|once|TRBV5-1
TGCGCCAGCAGTATAAGCAACTATGGCTACACCTTC
CASSISNYGYTF
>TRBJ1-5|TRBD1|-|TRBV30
TGTGCCTGGAGTGCTTCTCGGACAGGCCTGAATAGCAATCAGCCCCAGCATTTT
CAWSASRTGLNSNQPQHF
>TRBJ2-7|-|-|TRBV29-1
TGCAGCGTTGAAGAACTGGTAGACAAGAATTACGAGCAGTACTTC
CSVEELVDKNYEQYF
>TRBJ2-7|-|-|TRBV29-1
TGCAGCGTGCGGGGTACGGCGTACTCATCCTACGAGCAGTACTTC
CSVRGTAYSSYEQYF
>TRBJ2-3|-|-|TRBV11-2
TGTGCCAGCAGCCTCCGCACAGATACGCAGTATTTT
CASSLRTDTQYF
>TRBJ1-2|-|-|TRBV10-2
TGCGCCAGCAGTGAGAATTCGGGGTATGGCTACACCTTC
CASSENSGYGYTF
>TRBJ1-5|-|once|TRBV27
TGTGCCAGCAGTATCCGGGTGGATAGCAATCAGCCCCAGCATTTT
CASSIRVDSNQPQHF
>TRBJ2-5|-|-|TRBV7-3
TGTGCCAGCAGCTTCGGCGGCAGACAAGAGACCCAGTACTTC
CASSFGGRQETQYF
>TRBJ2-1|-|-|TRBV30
TGTGCCTGGAGTGGACGACTGGATGAGCAGTTCTTC
CAWSGRLDEQFF
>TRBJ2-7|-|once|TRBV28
TGTGCCAGCAGTTTACACAGTTTTTCCTACGAGCAGTACTTC
CASSLHSFSYEQYF
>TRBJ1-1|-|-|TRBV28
TGTGCCAGCAGTGGATATCTAGTCGACTATAACACTGAAGCTTTCTTT
CASSGYLVDYNTEAFF
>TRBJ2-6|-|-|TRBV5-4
TGTGCCAGCAGCTTCCCGGACATTGTGAGGGCCAACGTCCTGACTTTC
CASSFPDIVRANVLTF
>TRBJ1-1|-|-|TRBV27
TGTGCCAGCAGTCCGGGGGGGTGGGGGGCTGGCACTGAAGCTTTCTTT
CASSPGGWGAGTEAFF
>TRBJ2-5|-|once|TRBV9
TGTGCCAGCAGCGCCGCAGGCCGCTTCCTCCGAGAGACCCAGTACTTC
CASSAAGRFLRETQYF
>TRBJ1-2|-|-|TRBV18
TGTGCCAGCTCACCACCGATTACAGGCTGGTCCTATGGCTACACCTTC
CASSPPITGWSYGYTF
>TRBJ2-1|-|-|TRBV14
TGTGCCAGCAGCCAACAACCGGTACCGCATGAGCAGTTCTTC
CASSQQPVPHEQFF
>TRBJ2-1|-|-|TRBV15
TGTGCCACCGGACAAGCAGGGTACAATGAGCAGTTCTTC
CATGQAGYNEQFF
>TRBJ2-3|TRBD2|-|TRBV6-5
TGTGCCAGCGCAAGCGGGGTAATCACAGATACGCAGTATTTT
CASASGVITDTQYF
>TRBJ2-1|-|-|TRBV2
TGTGCCAGCAGTGAAAGGGAGTACTACAATGAGCAGTTCTTC
CASSEREYYNEQFF
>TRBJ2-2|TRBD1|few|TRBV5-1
TGCGCCAGCAGCCCCGGGACAGGGGGCAACGGGGAGCTGTTTTTT
CASSPGTGGNGELFF
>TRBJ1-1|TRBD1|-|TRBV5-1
TGCGCCAGCAGCTTAGGACAGGGCTACACTGAAGCTTTCTTT
CASSLGQGYTEAFF
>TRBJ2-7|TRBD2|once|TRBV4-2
TGTGCCAGCAGCCAAGATCCCGGGACTAGGACCTACGAGCAGTACTTC
CASSQDPGTRTYEQYF
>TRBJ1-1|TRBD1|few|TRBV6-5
TGTGCCAGCAGCAAACAGGGGACCACTGAAGCTTTCTTT
CASSKQGTTEAFF
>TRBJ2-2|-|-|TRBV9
TGTGCCAGCGGCCGGTCGGGGAACACCGGGGAGCTGTTTTTT
CASGRSGNTGELFF
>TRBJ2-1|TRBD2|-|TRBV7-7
TGTGCCAGCAGCTCCCTCCGGACTAGCGAAAATGAGCAGTTCTTC
CASSSLRTSENEQFF
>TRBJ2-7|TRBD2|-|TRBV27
TGTGCCAGCAGTTTATCAGGGCTAGCGGTTACCTACGAGCAGTACTTC
CASSLSGLAVTYEQYF
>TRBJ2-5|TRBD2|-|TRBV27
TGTGCCAGCACCAAACTAGCGGGAGAAAGAGAGACCCAGTACTTC
CASTKLAGERETQYF
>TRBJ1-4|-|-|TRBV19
TGTGCCAGTAGTATTCGGCAGGGGAAAGGTGAAAAACTGTTTTTT
CASSIRQGKGEKLFF
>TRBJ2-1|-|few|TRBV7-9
TGCGCCAGCAGCTTGGGGGGAGTAAGAGATGAGCAGTTCTTC
CASSLGGVRDEQFF
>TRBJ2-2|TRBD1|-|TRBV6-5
TGTGCCAGCAGTTTTCCCGGGACAGGGAACACCGGGGAGCTGTTTTTT
CASSFPGTGNTGELFF
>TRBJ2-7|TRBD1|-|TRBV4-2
TGTGCCAGCAGCCAAGTGTCCACCGCCCGACAGGGTAATTCCTACGAGCAGTACTTC
CASSQVSTARQGNSYEQYF
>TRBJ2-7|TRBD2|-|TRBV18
TGTGCCAGCTCGTCCAATAACGGGAGGGCGCGAGAGCAGTACTTC
CASSSNNGRAREQYF
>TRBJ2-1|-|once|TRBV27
TGTGCCAGCAGTTGGGGCGGGGTAGACAATGAGCAGTTCTTC
CASSWGGVDNEQFF
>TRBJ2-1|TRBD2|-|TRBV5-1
TGCGCCAGCAGCTTGGAAAGCGGGAGCTCCTACAATGAGCAGTTCTTC
CASSLESGSSYNEQFF
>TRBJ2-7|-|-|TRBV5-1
TGCGCCAGCAGCTTGGCCGCCTTAGGGGGCGAGCAGTACTTC
CASSLAALGGEQYF
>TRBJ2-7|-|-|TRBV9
TGTGCCAGCAGCATGAGCGAGCGGGTCTACGAGCAGTACTTC
CASSMSERVYEQYF
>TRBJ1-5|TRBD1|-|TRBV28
TGTGCCAGCAGCGTTACAGGGGGCGTAGGCAATCAGCCCCAGCATTTT
CASSVTGGVGNQPQHF
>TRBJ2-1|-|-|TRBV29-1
TGCAGCGTTGGTAACGGGGGATACAATGAGCAGTTCTTC
CSVGNGGYNEQFF
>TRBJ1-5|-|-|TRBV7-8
TGTGCCAGCAGCGAGGGAACTGGGTTTTATAGCAATCAGCCCCAGCATTTT
CASSEGTGFYSNQPQHF